The 14 T cell receptor beta chains reported below all come from one sample, sequenced in a study of vaccination effects on CD4 cells after COVID-19. What these receptors recognize is not known. The data were produced by immunoSEQ multiplex PCR, yet TCRdb's version contains in-frame clones alone and is incomplete. The table lists some 35,000 clones, 55% to 75% of them singletons. Viral peptide pools were used in the ViraFEST assay to expand antigen-specific CD4+ T cells, and sequencing came afterward. The culture ran for 10 days before CD4+ T cells were isolated. The person's infection with SARS-CoV-2, confirmed by PCR, took place between March and December 2020. The specimen was CD4+ T cells from PBMCs cultured with HCoV-NL63 spike peptides, collected before COVID-19 vaccination. Receptors originate from a human donor who had a prior SARS-CoV-2 infection.

The genes are TRBV27 and TRBJ1-1; D not certain. Deletions cut 5 bases from V and 5 bases from J, with 9 bases between. Germline V gives CDR1 MNHEY, CDR2 SMNVEV (reference sequence). The CDR3 is 12 amino acids. The CDR3 bases are TGTGCCAGCAGTGGCGGATGGACTGAAGCTTTCTTT. Encoded protein: CASSGGWTEAFF.

The chain joins TRBV19 to TRBJ2-7; D remains unclear. Looked up from germline, CDR1 is LNHDA and CDR2 is SQIVND (reference sequence). This CDR3 comprises 15 residues. V was pared by 3 bases and J by 5 bases, with 17 bases between. This chain's CDR3 is CASSITPGSYHEQYF. CDR3 nucleotide sequence: TGTGCCAGTAGTATTACCCCCGGATCATACCACGAGCAGTACTTC. The full variable domain, its missing parts supplied by reference TRBV19 and TRBJ2-7, is DGGITQSPKYLFRKEGQNVTLSCEQNLNHDAMYWYRQDPGQGLRLIYYSQIVNDFQKGDIAEGYSVSREKKESFPLTVTSAQKNPTAFYLCASSITPGSYHEQYFGPGTRLTVT.

V usage is TRBV4-1 and J usage is TRBJ1-6; D is unresolved. Germline lookup yields CDR1 MGHRA and CDR2 YSYEKL. The V gene lost 2 bases and the J gene lost 14 bases, with 13 bases spanning the gap. The CDR3 spans 13 residues. DNA for the CDR3: TGCGCCAGCAGCCAATTCATGATCTCTTCCCTCCACTTT. This sequence encodes CASSQFMISSLHF.

This clone was picked up a small number of times. CDR3 residues: CASSPGVGSNTGELFF. In DNA form, the CDR3 reads TGTGCCAGCTCACCGGGCGTAGGATCGAACACCGGGGAGCTGTTTTTT. The rearrangement uses TRBV18 and TRBJ2-2; D unclear. This CDR3 comprises 16 residues. CDR1 is KGHSH, CDR2 LQKENI, per germline. V was shortened by 3 bases and J by 0 bases, with 11 bases between the two germline ends.

As to this clone: Germline and junction disagree at one end, which may indicate a read error. V usage is TRBV5-6 and J usage is TRBJ2-1; the D is unclear. CDR1 is SGHDT and CDR2 is YYEEEE in the germline V gene. The CDR3 is made up of 11 amino acids. The CDR3 sequence: CASSFYHEQFF. In nucleotides, the CDR3 is TGTGCCAGCAGCTTCTACCATGAGCAGTTCTTC.

The CDR3 bases are TGTGCCAGCAGCCCTTGGACGGGGAACACTGAAGCTTTCTTT. Its translation is CASSPWTGNTEAFF. The chain recombines TRBV9 with TRBJ1-1; D remains ambiguous. Germline loops: CDR1 SGDLS, CDR2 YYNGEE. There are 14 residues in the CDR3. Trimming removed 4 bases from V and 1 base from J, with 11 bases in between.

The chain joins TRBV27 to TRBJ2-1; possibly TRBD1 for D (6 bases). Germline V gives CDR1 MNHEY, CDR2 SMNVEV (reference sequence). The CDR3 spans 14 residues. Trimming took 4 bases from V and 3 from J, leaving 10 bases between them. The CDR3 DNA reads TGTGCCAGCAGTTCCTACAGGGACTACAATGAGCAGTTCTTC. This encodes CASSSYRDYNEQFF.

This chain joins TRBV3-1 (or the pseudogene TRBV3-2) and TRBJ2-7; D not resolved. The germline gives CDR1 LGHDT, CDR2 YNNKEL (reference sequence). V gave up 0 bases and J gave up 8 bases, with 8 bases separating them. This CDR3 spans 12 amino acids. As DNA, the CDR3 is TGTGCCAGCAGCCAAGAAGTCAGGAAGCAGTACTTC. Residues: CASSQEVRKQYF.

The chain has TRBV11-3 and TRBJ1-1; D call uncertain. Deletions cut 8 bases from V and 11 bases from J, with 18 bases between. The CDR3 consists of 12 residues. Germline CDR1 and CDR2: SGHNT and YENEEA. The CDR3 loop is CASELISGRAFF. DNA for the CDR3: TGTGCCAGCGAACTTATCTCGGGGAGGGCTTTCTTT.

The CDR3 spells CASRASGLETQYF. The CDR3 DNA follows: TGTGCCAGCAGGGCTAGCGGACTTGAGACCCAGTACTTC. The rearrangement joins TRBV5-8 to TRBJ2-5, with 7 bases fitting TRBD2. The CDR3 covers 13 residues. Trimming cost V 5 bases and J 5 bases; bases outside gene matches: 6. Germline-derived CDR1 and CDR2 are SGHTS and YDEGEE.

This clone was counted between two and nine times. The gene calls are TRBV4-1 and TRBJ2-7; unclear D gene. Germline CDR1 MGHRA, CDR2 YSYEKL. The V gene lost 4 bases and the J gene lost 6 bases, with 13 bases spanning the gap. The CDR3 extends over 13 amino acids. For the CDR3, the DNA is TGCGCCAGCAGCCTCCACTTATCGGCCGAGCAGTACTTC. It encodes CASSLHLSAEQYF.

The chain carries TRBV5-1 and TRBJ1-5; tentative D call: TRBD1 (5 bases). The CDR3 spans 15 residues. The germline V gene encodes CDR1 SGHRS and CDR2 YFSETQ. Trimming removed 4 bases from V and 7 bases from J, with 18 bases in between. The CDR3 loop reads CASSPYGGARQPQHF. For the CDR3, the DNA is TGCGCCAGCAGCCCCTACGGAGGGGCGAGGCAGCCCCAGCATTTT.

This rearrangement joins TRBV7-3 to TRBJ2-3, with 12 positions matching TRBD2. The V gene end was trimmed by 1 base and the J gene end by 3 bases; junction bases not matched to a gene: 5. The length of the CDR3 is 17 residues. Germline V lookup: CDR1 SGHTA, CDR2 FQGTGA. Here the CDR3 DNA reads TGTGCCAGCAGCTTAAGGGCTAGCGGGGGGGCTACAGATACGCAGTATTTT. Its protein is CASSLRASGGATDTQYF.

CDR3 nucleotides: TGTGCCAGCAGGGGGACTACCGCGAACACCGGGGAGCTGTTTTTT. Its translation is CASRGTTANTGELFF. The chain couples TRBV2 to TRBJ2-2; 7 bases line up with TRBD2. This CDR3 is 15 amino acids long. With 6 bases clipped from V and 0 bases from J, the junction kept 4 bases outside the gene matches. Germline V gene sequence: CDR1 SNHLY, CDR2 FYNNEI.